This TCR beta chain stems from a study of blood T cells in healthy people across ages. Trimming cost V 0 bases and J 10 bases, with 6 bases left between them. Germline V gene sequence: CDR1 LGHDT, CDR2 YNNKEL (reference sequence). This CDR3 comprises 11 residues. With a J-beta primer mix and a sample-barcoded 5' primer, a second PCR ran about 6 to 11 cycles. Each cDNA molecule, via a template-switch adaptor with 12 random nucleotides, was tagged. MiXCR was run by TCRdb on the 5' RACE reads, yielding one entry per CDR3 protein. The repertoire includes hundreds of thousands of distinct CDR3 sequences, roughly a quarter of them detected once, and approximately 4% sits in the top ten. These data also featured in a second study, about T cells of mothers and their children. That report notes: Five or six children and their three healthy Caucasian mothers were the donors. Slightly higher overlap, not significant, was seen in related mother-child pairs than in unrelated pairs.

The chain employs TRBV3-1 and TRBJ1-1; no firm D call. The source material was blood. The TCR sequence derives from a boy younger than 10 in good health. The CDR3 sequence: CASSQEDGAFF. The CDR3 coding sequence is TGTGCCAGCAGCCAAGAGGACGGAGCTTTCTTT.